This T cell receptor beta chain was identified in a study of vaccination effects on CD4 cells after COVID-19. Study-wide background: Early and late post-vaccination sampling was undertaken in a cohort of three convalescent patients. Post-vaccine sampling occurred a median 72 days after the second dose. General study findings and limits: Clonal contraction was marked in infection- and vaccine-induced clones late after vaccination. Early post-infection timepoints were missing from the study, which also had few convalescent patients.

Isolating CD4+ T cells followed about 11 days of culture. Documented for the person is a PCR-confirmed SARS-CoV-2 infection occurring between March and December 2020. Either the mRNA-1273 or the BNT162b2 vaccine was given to participants as two doses. CDR1 and CDR2 (germline): ENHRY, SYGVKD. V was pared by 0 bases and J by 1 base, with 5 bases between. CDR3 size: 14 residues. The method was immunoSEQ multiplex PCR; TCRdb's version includes in-frame clones alone and lacks a portion of them. Counted here are around 50,000 clones, around 80% occurring once; the ten biggest clones make up 5% to 5.5%. Concerning this clone itself: Its specificity is not known.

The source material was CD4+ T cells from PBMCs cultured without peptide, sampled after COVID-19 vaccination. This sequence joins TRBV10-3 and TRBJ2-3; perhaps D is TRBD1 or TRBD2 (5 bases each). This TCR was sampled from a human donor who had a prior SARS-CoV-2 infection. Here the CDR3 reads CAISESGGTDTQYF. The DNA for the CDR3 is TGTGCCATCAGTGAGTCGGGGGGCACAGATACGCAGTATTTT.